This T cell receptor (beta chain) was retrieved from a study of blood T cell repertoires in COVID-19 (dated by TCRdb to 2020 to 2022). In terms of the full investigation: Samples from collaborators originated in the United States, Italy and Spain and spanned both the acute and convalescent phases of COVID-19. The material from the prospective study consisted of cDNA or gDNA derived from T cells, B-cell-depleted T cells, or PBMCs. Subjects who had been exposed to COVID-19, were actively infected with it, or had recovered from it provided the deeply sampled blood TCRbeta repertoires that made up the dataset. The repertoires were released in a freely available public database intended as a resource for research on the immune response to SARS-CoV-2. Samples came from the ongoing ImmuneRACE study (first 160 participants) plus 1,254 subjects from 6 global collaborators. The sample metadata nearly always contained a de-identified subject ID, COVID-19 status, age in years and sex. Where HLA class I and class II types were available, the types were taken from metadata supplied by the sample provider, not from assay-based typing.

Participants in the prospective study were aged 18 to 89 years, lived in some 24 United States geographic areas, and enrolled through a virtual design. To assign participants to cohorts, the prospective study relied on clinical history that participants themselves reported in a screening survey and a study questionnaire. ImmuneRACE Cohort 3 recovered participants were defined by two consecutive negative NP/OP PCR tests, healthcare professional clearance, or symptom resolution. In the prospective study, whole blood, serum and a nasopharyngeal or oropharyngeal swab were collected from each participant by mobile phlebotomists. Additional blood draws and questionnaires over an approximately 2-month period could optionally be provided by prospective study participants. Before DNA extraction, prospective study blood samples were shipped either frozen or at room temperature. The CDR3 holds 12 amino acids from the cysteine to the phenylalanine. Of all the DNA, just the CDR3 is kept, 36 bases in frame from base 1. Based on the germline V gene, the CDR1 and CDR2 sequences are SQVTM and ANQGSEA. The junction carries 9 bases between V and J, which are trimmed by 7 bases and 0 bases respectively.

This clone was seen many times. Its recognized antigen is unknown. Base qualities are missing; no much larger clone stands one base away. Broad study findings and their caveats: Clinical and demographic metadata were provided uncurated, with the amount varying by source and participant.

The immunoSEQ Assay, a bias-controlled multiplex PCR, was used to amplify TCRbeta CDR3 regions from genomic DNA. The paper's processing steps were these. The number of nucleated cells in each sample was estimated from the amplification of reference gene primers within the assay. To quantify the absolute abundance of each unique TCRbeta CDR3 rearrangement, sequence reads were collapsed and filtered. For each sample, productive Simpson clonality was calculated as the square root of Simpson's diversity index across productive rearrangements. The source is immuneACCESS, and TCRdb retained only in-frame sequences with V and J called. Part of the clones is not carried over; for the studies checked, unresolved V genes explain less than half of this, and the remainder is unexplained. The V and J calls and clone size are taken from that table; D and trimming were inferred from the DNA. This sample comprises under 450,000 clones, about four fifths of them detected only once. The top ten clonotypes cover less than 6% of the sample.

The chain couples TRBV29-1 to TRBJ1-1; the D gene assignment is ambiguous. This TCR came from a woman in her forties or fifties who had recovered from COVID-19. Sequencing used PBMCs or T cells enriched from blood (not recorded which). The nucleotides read TGCAGCGCAGAGCAAATGAACACTGAAGCTTTCTTT. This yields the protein CSAEQMNTEAFF.